The entry below gives a single T cell receptor (beta chain) sequence along with its context. The sample belongs to a study of early T cells in non-severe SARS-CoV-2 infection. One entry per CDR3 protein, called by TCRdb with MiXCR from the 5' RACE reads. The sample records 100,000 to 120,000 distinct CDR3 sequences, 10% to 15% being singletons. Trimming removed 6 bases from V and 4 bases from J; junction bases left unmatched: 5. Germline V lookup: CDR1 KGHSH, CDR2 LQKENI. This CDR3 has 14 residues. Specimen: whole blood, collected at baseline. The V and J genes are TRBV18 and TRBJ1-5; 8 bases line up with TRBD1. This TCR was sampled from an adult who was a healthcare worker with PCR-confirmed SARS-CoV-2 infection or an uninfected control (not recorded which). In DNA form, the CDR3 reads TGTGCCAGCTCGCCGGACAGGGCAAATCAGCCCCAGCATTTT. It yields the protein CASSPDRANQPQHF.